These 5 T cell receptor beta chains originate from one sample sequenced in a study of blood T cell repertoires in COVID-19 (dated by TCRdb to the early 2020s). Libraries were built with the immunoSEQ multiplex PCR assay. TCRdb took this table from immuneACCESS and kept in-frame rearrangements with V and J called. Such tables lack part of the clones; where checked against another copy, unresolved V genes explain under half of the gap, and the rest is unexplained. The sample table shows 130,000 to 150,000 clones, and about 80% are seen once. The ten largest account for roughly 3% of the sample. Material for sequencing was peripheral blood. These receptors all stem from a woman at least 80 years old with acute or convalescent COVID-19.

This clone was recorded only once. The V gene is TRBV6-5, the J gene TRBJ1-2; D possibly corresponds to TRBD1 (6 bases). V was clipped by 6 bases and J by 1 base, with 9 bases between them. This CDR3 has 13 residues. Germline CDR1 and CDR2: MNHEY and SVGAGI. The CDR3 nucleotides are TGTGCCAGCAGACAGGACAGTAACTATGGCTACACCTTC. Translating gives CASRQDSNYGYTF.

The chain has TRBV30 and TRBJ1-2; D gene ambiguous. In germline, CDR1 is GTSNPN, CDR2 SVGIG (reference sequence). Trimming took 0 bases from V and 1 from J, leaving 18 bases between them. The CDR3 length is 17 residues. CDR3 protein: CAWSVLRLEHHNYGYTF. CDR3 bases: TGTGCCTGGAGTGTACTGAGACTGGAGCATCATAACTATGGCTACACCTTC.

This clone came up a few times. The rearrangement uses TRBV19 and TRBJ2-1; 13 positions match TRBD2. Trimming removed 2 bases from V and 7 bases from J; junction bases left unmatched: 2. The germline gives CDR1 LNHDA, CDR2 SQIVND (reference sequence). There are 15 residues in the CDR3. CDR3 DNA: TGTGCCAGTAGTATAACTAGCGGGGGGGGAAATGAGCAGTTCTTC. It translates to CASSITSGGGNEQFF. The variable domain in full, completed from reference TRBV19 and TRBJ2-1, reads DGGITQSPKYLFRKEGQNVTLSCEQNLNHDAMYWYRQDPGQGLRLIYYSQIVNDFQKGDIAEGYSVSREKKESFPLTVTSAQKNPTAFYLCASSITSGGGNEQFFGPGTRLTVL.

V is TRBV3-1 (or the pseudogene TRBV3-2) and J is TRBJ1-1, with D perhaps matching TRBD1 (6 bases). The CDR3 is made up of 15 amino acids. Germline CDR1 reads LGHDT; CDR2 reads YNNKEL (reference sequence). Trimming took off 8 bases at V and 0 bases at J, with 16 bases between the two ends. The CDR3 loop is CASGGLGGVNTEAFF. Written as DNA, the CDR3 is TGTGCCAGCGGGGGCCTCGGGGGGGTGAACACTGAAGCTTTCTTT.

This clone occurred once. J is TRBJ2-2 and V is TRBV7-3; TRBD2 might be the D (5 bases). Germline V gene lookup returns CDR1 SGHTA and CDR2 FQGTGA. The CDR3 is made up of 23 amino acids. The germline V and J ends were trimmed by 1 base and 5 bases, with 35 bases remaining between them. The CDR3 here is CASSLISPPHSGKKDPGTGELFF. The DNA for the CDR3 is TGTGCCAGCAGCTTAATCTCCCCCCCCCATAGTGGGAAAAAAGACCCGGGAACCGGGGAGCTGTTTTTT. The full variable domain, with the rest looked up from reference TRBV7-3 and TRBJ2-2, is GAGVSQTPSNKVTEKGKYVELRCDPISGHTALYWYRQSLGQGPEFLIYFQGTGAADDSGLPNDRFFAVRPEGSVSTLKIQRTERGDSAVYLCASSLISPPHSGKKDPGTGELFFGEGSRLTVL.